This is a list of T cell receptor beta chains from one sample in a study of OX40 agonist ivuxolimab in advanced cancers. Libraries were prepared by immunoSEQ multiplex PCR; TCRdb keeps only in-frame clonotypes and omits some of them. The data show 85,000 to 100,000 clones, about 90% seen once. The sequencing used CD4+ or CD8+ T cells sorted from blood, collected in a trial of the OX40 agonist ivuxolimab. All receptors come from an adult with an advanced solid tumor such as melanoma, head and neck, liver or kidney cancer. Both conserved end residues are part of each CDR3. The D gene is left open where the match is weak.

V	D	J	CDR3	DNA
TRBV9	NA	TRBJ2-7	CASSVGMGAGYEQYF	TGTGCCAGCAGCGTAGGAATGGGGGCAGGCTACGAGCAGTACTTC
TRBV5-1	NA	TRBJ2-6	CATTRGGANSSGANVLTF	TGCGCCACCACGCGAGGAGGGGCAAATAGCTCTGGGGCCAACGTCCTGACTTTC
TRBV7-2	TRBD1	TRBJ2-5	CASSSDRLETQYF	TGTGCCAGCAGCTCGGACAGGCTGGAGACCCAGTACTTC
TRBV4-1	NA	TRBJ1-1	CASSRSLGFGGSTEAFF	TGCGCCAGCAGCCGAAGCCTGGGATTCGGTGGTAGCACTGAAGCTTTCTTT
TRBV27	NA	TRBJ1-6	CASSQTGNSPLHF	TGTGCCAGCAGTCAAACAGGGAATTCACCCCTCCACTTT
TRBV23-1	NA	TRBJ2-3	CASSHPGVADTQYF	TGCGCCAGCAGTCACCCCGGGGTAGCAGATACGCAGTATTTT
TRBV7-9	TRBD1	TRBJ2-7	CASGLRDRGPNEQYF	TGTGCCAGCGGCCTCCGGGACAGGGGGCCTAACGAGCAGTACTTC
TRBV2	TRBD2	TRBJ2-7	CASSPAGSSYEQYF	TGTGCCAGCAGTCCAGCGGGATCCTCCTACGAGCAGTACTTC
TRBV28	NA	TRBJ1-4	CASSEQGATNEKLFF	TGTGCCAGCAGCGAACAGGGTGCAACTAATGAAAAACTGTTTTTT
TRBV5-6	NA	TRBJ2-3	CASSLPRGTDTQYF	TGTGCCAGCAGCTTGCCGCGGGGCACAGATACGCAGTATTTT
TRBV6-1	NA	TRBJ1-5	CASSEGPRGNQPQHF	TGTGCCAGCAGTGAAGGGCCCAGGGGCAATCAGCCCCAGCATTTT